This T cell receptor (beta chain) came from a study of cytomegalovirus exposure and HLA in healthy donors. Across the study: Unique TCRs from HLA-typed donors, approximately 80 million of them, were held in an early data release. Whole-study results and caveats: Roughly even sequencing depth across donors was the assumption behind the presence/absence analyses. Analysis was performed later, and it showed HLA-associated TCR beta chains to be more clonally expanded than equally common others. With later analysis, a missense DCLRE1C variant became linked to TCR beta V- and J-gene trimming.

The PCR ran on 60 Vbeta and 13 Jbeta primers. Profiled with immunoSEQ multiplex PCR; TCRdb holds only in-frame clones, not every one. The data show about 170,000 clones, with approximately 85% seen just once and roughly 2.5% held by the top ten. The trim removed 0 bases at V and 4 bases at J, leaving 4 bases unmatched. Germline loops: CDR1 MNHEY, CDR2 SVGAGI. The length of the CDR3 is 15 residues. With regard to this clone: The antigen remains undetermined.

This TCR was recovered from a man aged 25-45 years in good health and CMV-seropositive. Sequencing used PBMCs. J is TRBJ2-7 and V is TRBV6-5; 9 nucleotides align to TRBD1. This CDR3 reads CASSYSGTGLYEQYV. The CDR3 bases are TGTGCCAGCAGTTACTCCGGGACAGGGTTATACGAGCAGTACGTC.